This T cell receptor beta chain was found in a study of T cell repertoires in cytomegalovirus infection. The wider study: Shared public TCR beta signatures pointed to both CMV infection and a matching HLA type. Study-level results: Dominant in the ex vivo response were TCR beta clonotypes restricted by HLA-C and specific for CMV.

This clonotype was counted only a few times. Its antigen remains unknown. Trimming cost V 4 bases and J 1 base, with 11 bases left between them. The CDR3 length is 15 residues. Germline lookup yields CDR1 SGHNT and CDR2 YYREEE (reference sequence). TCRdb ran MiXCR on the reads and lists one entry per CDR3 protein. The table has fewer than 1,000,000 distinct CDR3 sequences, 30% to 40% seen once; the top ten hold 13%. This TCR was sampled from a human donor in good health (CMV status not recorded). Some clones in this sample may be carry-over from other donors' samples. The material was cultured CD8+ T cells from PBMCs, obtained from culture after CMV antigen stimulation. V is TRBV5-4 and J is TRBJ2-2; D not certain. CDR3 coding DNA: TGTGCCAGCAGCCTAAAGACAAGGAACACCGGGGAGCTGTTTTTT. It encodes CASSLKTRNTGELFF. Full variable domain (remainder filled in from reference TRBV5-4 and TRBJ2-2): ETGVTQSPTHLIKTRGQQVTLRCSSQSGHNTVSWYQQALGQGPQFIFQYYREEENGRGNFPPRFSGLQFPNYSSELNVNALELDDSALYLCASSLKTRNTGELFFGEGSRLTVL.